The clone carrying this T cell receptor (beta chain) was counted a few times. This record belongs to a study of T-cell memory formation after mild COVID-19. Study at large: TCR clustering was largely donor specific.

In TCRdb, the 5' RACE reads were re-called with MiXCR into one record per CDR3 protein. The table lists more than 250,000 distinct CDR3 sequences, 15% to 20% of them singletons. CDR3 size: 14 residues. The germline V and J ends were trimmed by 1 base and 6 bases, with 14 bases remaining between them. Germline lookup yields CDR1 DFQATT and CDR2 SNEGSKA (reference sequence). The receptor's source is a man aged 18-30 years who had mild COVID-19 (a few samples of this study predate the infection). Cell type and time point are not known. Specimen: PBMCs or a T cell subset sorted from them (not recorded which). The chain couples TRBV20-1 to TRBJ2-3; weak D call: TRBD2 (5 bases). The CDR3 DNA follows: TGCAGTGCTAGAGTGAATCTAGCCCAGGATACGCAGTATTTT. As protein: CSARVNLAQDTQYF.